The rows below give T cell receptor beta chains drawn from one sample of a study of blood T cell repertoires in COVID-19. Libraries were prepared by immunoSEQ multiplex PCR; TCRdb keeps only in-frame clonotypes and omits some of them. The sample lists about 230,000 clones; about 84% were seen once. The specimen was peripheral blood. All receptors come from a woman over 75 with acute or convalescent COVID-19. Both conserved end residues are part of each CDR3. A D gene is named only where the DNA matches it firmly. Clone size, where shown, is once, few, many, or a class for clones that have expanded.

v_gene	j_gene	d_gene	abundance	CDR3aa	CDR3nt
TRBV25-1	TRBJ2-2	TRBD1	.	CASSGAGQGNTGELFF	TGTGCCAGCAGTGGGGCGGGACAGGGAAATACCGGGGAGCTGTTTTTT
TRBV5-6	TRBJ2-5	TRBD2	.	CASSSTLAGKETQYF	TGTGCCAGCAGCTCCACCTTAGCGGGGAAAGAGACCCAGTACTTC
TRBV28	TRBJ2-7	.	.	CASSWLRGRGSYEQYF	TGTGCCAGCAGTTGGTTGCGGGGGCGCGGATCCTACGAGCAGTACTTC
TRBV19	TRBJ1-2	TRBD1	.	CASSISWTGSYGYTF	TGTGCCAGTAGTATCTCATGGACAGGCTCTTATGGCTACACCTTC
TRBV5-1	TRBJ2-1	.	many	CASTLRGNEQFF	TGCGCCAGCACCCTAAGGGGTAATGAGCAGTTCTTC
TRBV6-1	TRBJ1-5	TRBD1	.	CASSEGFGQGTLYSNQPQHF	TGTGCCAGCAGTGAAGGGTTCGGACAGGGGACTTTATATAGCAATCAGCCCCAGCATTTT
TRBV6-2/TRBV6-3	TRBJ2-1	.	.	CASSQAGNEQFF	TGTGCCAGCAGCCAGGCGGGGAATGAGCAGTTCTTC
TRBV3-1/TRBV3-2	TRBJ1-3	.	once	CASSQGSGSTGGNTIYF	TGTGCCAGCAGCCAAGGGAGTGGTTCGACAGGAGGAAACACCATATATTTT
TRBV12-5	TRBJ2-7	.	.	CASRDIYYEQYF	TGTGCTAGTAGGGACATATACTACGAGCAGTACTTC
TRBV2	TRBJ2-3	TRBD2	.	CASSEGSGLAGSTDTQYF	TGTGCCAGCAGTGAAGGTTCTGGACTAGCGGGGAGCACAGATACGCAGTATTTT
TRBV12-3/TRBV12-4	TRBJ2-2	.	.	CAGRAGRTGELFF	TGTGCCGGACGGGCAGGGAGGACCGGGGAGCTGTTTTTT
TRBV28	TRBJ1-2	.	.	CASSFTGTSGGYTF	TGTGCCAGCAGTTTTACCGGGACATCGGGGGGCTACACCTTC
TRBV9	TRBJ2-5	.	once	CASSVGGTVETQYF	TGTGCCAGCAGCGTAGGCGGGACAGTTGAGACCCAGTACTTC
TRBV5-1	TRBJ2-7	TRBD1	.	CASTRDRDLDEQYF	TGCGCCAGCACCAGGGACAGGGATTTGGACGAGCAGTACTTC
TRBV7-2	TRBJ1-5	TRBD1	once	CASSLGQGAGNQPQHF	TGTGCCAGCAGCCTGGGACAGGGGGCCGGCAATCAGCCCCAGCATTTT
TRBV5-1	TRBJ2-7	TRBD2	.	CASSPGTSGYEQYF	TGCGCCAGCAGCCCCGGGACTAGCGGATACGAGCAGTACTTC
TRBV3-1/TRBV3-2	TRBJ1-1	TRBD1	.	CASSQATGTGNTEAFF	TGTGCCAGCAGCCAAGCTACCGGGACAGGGAACACTGAAGCTTTCTTT
TRBV28	TRBJ1-5	TRBD1	.	CASRYPDGTGLQPQHF	TGTGCCAGCAGGTACCCGGACGGGACAGGACTTCAGCCCCAGCATTTT
TRBV27	TRBJ1-6	TRBD1	.	CASSLQGAANSPLHF	TGTGCCAGCAGTTTACAGGGGGCGGCGAATTCACCCCTCCACTTT
TRBV7-8	TRBJ2-7	.	.	CASSLGRQNYEQYF	TGTGCCAGCAGCTTAGGGAGACAGAACTACGAGCAGTACTTC
TRBV18	TRBJ2-1	TRBD2	.	CASSSGTSGMGEQFF	TGTGCCAGCTCAAGTGGTACTAGCGGGATGGGTGAGCAGTTCTTC
TRBV11-2	TRBJ2-1	TRBD1	.	CASSLQGVVTSNEQFF	TGTGCCAGCAGCTTACAGGGGGTGGTTACAAGTAATGAGCAGTTCTTC
TRBV21-1	TRBJ2-1	.	.	CASRKPWTSGYNEQFF	TGTGCCAGCAGGAAACCATGGACTAGCGGTTACAATGAGCAGTTCTTC
TRBV5-1	TRBJ2-1	TRBD2	few	CASSWAPGLAGLNEQFF	TGCGCCAGCAGCTGGGCGCCGGGACTAGCGGGATTAAATGAGCAGTTCTTC
TRBV6-5	TRBJ2-3	TRBD2	.	CASSYNSGSSTDTQYF	TGTGCCAGCAGTTATAATAGCGGGAGCAGCACAGATACGCAGTATTTT
TRBV3-1/TRBV3-2	TRBJ1-1	.	.	CASRLGQNTEAFF	TGTGCCAGCAGACTGGGACAGAACACTGAAGCTTTCTTT
TRBV7-9	TRBJ1-1	TRBD1	.	CASSSTGGYTEAFF	TGTGCCAGCAGCTCGACAGGGGGCTACACTGAAGCTTTCTTT
TRBV5-1	TRBJ1-3	.	.	CASSLDGGTGNTIYF	TGCGCCAGCAGCTTGGACGGGGGAACTGGAAACACCATATATTTT
TRBV27	TRBJ1-5	TRBD1	.	CASSPLQRQGIIGDQPQHF	TGTGCCAGCAGTCCACTCCAGCGACAGGGGATTATTGGGGATCAGCCCCAGCATTTT
TRBV7-3	TRBJ2-1	TRBD2	.	CASSPAGGPGNEQFF	TGTGCCAGCAGCCCAGCGGGAGGGCCTGGAAATGAGCAGTTCTTC
TRBV3-1/TRBV3-2	TRBJ1-1	TRBD1	.	CASSQAGGAGNTEAFF	TGTGCCAGCAGCCAGGCAGGGGGCGCGGGGAACACTGAAGCTTTCTTT
TRBV20-1	TRBJ2-7	TRBD2	.	CSASKSGRGTYEQYF	TGCAGTGCTAGTAAGAGCGGGAGGGGGACCTACGAGCAGTACTTC
TRBV5-1	TRBJ1-4	.	.	CASSPGSANEKLFF	TGCGCCAGCAGCCCGGGGTCGGCTAATGAAAAACTGTTTTTT
TRBV19	TRBJ2-3	TRBD2	.	CASRPRTSASTDTQYF	TGTGCCAGTAGACCCCGGACTAGCGCCAGCACAGATACGCAGTATTTT